These 15 T cell receptor beta chains were all obtained from the same sample, sequenced in a study of cytomegalovirus exposure and HLA in healthy donors. PCR amplification relied on 60 Vbeta primers (plus 13 Jbeta primers). Profiled with immunoSEQ multiplex PCR; TCRdb holds only in-frame clones, not every one. Of about 180,000 clones listed, approximately 78% are singletons. The specimen sequenced was PBMCs. The receptor source for this set is a human donor in good health.

This chain connects TRBV6-5 to TRBJ1-4; 7 bases are shared with TRBD1. J lost 4 bases, V lost 5 bases, and 7 bases had no gene match. Germline CDR1 is MNHEY and CDR2 is SVGAGI. This CDR3 comprises 15 residues. CDR3 region: CASSPTTGFNEKLFF. The CDR3 DNA sequence: TGTGCCAGCAGTCCTACGACAGGGTTTAATGAAAAACTGTTTTTT.

The rearrangement joins TRBV28 to TRBJ2-7, with D possibly being TRBD1 (6 bases). V dropped 3 bases and J dropped 3 bases, with 15 bases sitting between them. The germline V gene has CDR1 MDHEN and CDR2 SYDVKM. This CDR3 comprises 15 residues. This chain's CDR3 is CASSLDSLWNYEQYF. CDR3 bases: TGTGCCAGCAGTTTGGACAGCCTTTGGAACTACGAGCAGTACTTC.

A few counts support this clone. The CDR3 reads CASSVGSDFEGWNTIYF. The CDR3 region has the DNA TGTGCCAGCAGCGTAGGGTCAGACTTCGAGGGATGGAACACCATATATTTT. The J gene is TRBJ1-3, the V gene TRBV9; D is unresolved. V shed 0 bases and J shed 7 bases, with 20 bases lying between them. The germline CDR1 and CDR2 sequences are SGDLS and YYNGEE. There are 17 residues in the CDR3.

CDR3 protein: CASRERETTEAFF. The CDR3, as DNA: TGTGCCAGCAGAGAAAGGGAGACCACTGAAGCTTTCTTT. The V gene is TRBV6-6, the J gene TRBJ1-1; D unresolved. The CDR3 length is 13 residues. V lost 6 bases, J lost 4 bases, and 12 bases lay in between. CDR1 and CDR2 from the germline V gene are MNHNY and SVGAGI (reference sequence).

The V and J genes are TRBV4-1 and TRBJ2-1; D remains unclear. Germline-derived CDR1 and CDR2 are MGHRA and YSYEKL. The V and J ends lost 0 bases and 2 bases respectively, with 8 bases between them. The CDR3 runs 15 residues. CDR3 in DNA: TGCGCCAGCAGCCAAGATACAATCCCCTACAATGAGCAGTTCTTC. Translation: CASSQDTIPYNEQFF.

V gene TRBV2 combines with J gene TRBJ1-5; D is unclear. The germline V gene encodes CDR1 SNHLY and CDR2 FYNNEI. The CDR3 is 14 residues long. The ends were cut back, 6 bases at V and 0 bases at J, with 9 bases in the middle. The CDR3 loop reads CASRTDVSNQPQHF. The CDR3 DNA reads as TGTGCCAGCAGGACTGACGTTAGCAATCAGCCCCAGCATTTT.

Concerning this clone itself: The DNA is omitted, as the CDR3 cannot be located on it reliably, and the CDR3 follows TCRdb's listing. The rearrangement joins TRBV19 to TRBJ2-1; no DNA check was done on the table's D call, TRBD2. Including both end residues, the CDR3 is 14 amino acids long. From germline, CDR1 is LNHDA and CDR2 SQIVND (reference sequence). The CDR3 sequence: CASSSGGRYNEQFF.

The chain employs TRBV4-3 and TRBJ2-7; 7 nucleotides agree with TRBD1. CDR3 length: 15 amino acids. Germline trimming cut 0 bases from V and 4 bases from J; bases unmatched to any gene: 6. CDR1 LGHNA and CDR2 YSLEER come from the germline V gene. In DNA, the CDR3 is TGCGCCAGCAGCCAAGATTTGACAGGGATGTACGAGCAGTACTTC. Its protein product is CASSQDLTGMYEQYF.

The J gene is TRBJ1-1, the V gene TRBV5-1; tentative D call: TRBD1 (5 bases). This CDR3 has 14 residues. V was pared by 1 base and J by 1 base, with 8 bases between. Germline CDR1 is SGHRS and CDR2 is YFSETQ. CDR3: CASSLFGQNTEAFF. CDR3 coding DNA: TGCGCCAGCAGCTTGTTCGGACAGAACACTGAAGCTTTCTTT.

This chain links TRBV19 with TRBJ1-5; TRBD1 is a possible D gene (6 bases). The CDR3 is 13 amino acids. Between the trimmed V and J ends, which lost 4 bases and 7 bases, there was a span of 11 bases. Germline CDR1 reads LNHDA; CDR2 reads SQIVND (reference sequence). The CDR3 loop is CASSTGVRQPQHF. CDR3 nucleotides: TGTGCCAGTAGTACAGGGGTGAGACAGCCCCAGCATTTT. The variable domain in full, completed from reference TRBV19 and TRBJ1-5, reads DGGITQSPKYLFRKEGQNVTLSCEQNLNHDAMYWYRQDPGQGLRLIYYSQIVNDFQKGDIAEGYSVSREKKESFPLTVTSAQKNPTAFYLCASSTGVRQPQHFGDGTRLSIL.

The rearrangement uses TRBV30 and TRBJ1-1, with 10 bases lining up with TRBD1. Per the germline V gene, CDR1 is GTSNPN and CDR2 is SVGIG (reference sequence). The trim removed 3 bases at V and 3 bases at J, leaving 1 base unmatched. This CDR3 has 13 residues. The CDR3 spells CAWRDRGDTEAFF. In nucleotides, the CDR3 is TGTGCCTGGAGGGACAGGGGGGACACTGAAGCTTTCTTT.

The CDR3 sequence: CASSLDAGRGYTF. The CDR3 DNA reads as TGCGCCAGCAGCTTGGATGCTGGGCGCGGCTACACCTTC. The J gene is TRBJ1-2, the V gene TRBV5-1; no definite D call. There are 13 residues in the CDR3. The germline V and J ends were trimmed by 0 bases and 8 bases, with 11 bases remaining between them. CDR1 and CDR2 from the germline V gene are SGHRS and YFSETQ.

The chain couples TRBV11-2 to TRBJ2-3, with 7 nucleotides matching TRBD2. Germline CDR1 reads SGHAT; CDR2 reads FQNNGV. The J segment lost 0 bases and the V segment lost 1 base, leaving 4 bases of the junction unmatched. The CDR3 sequence is 16 residues long. CDR3 loop: CASSLGAGQSTDTQYF. CDR3 DNA sequence: TGTGCCAGCAGCTTAGGAGCGGGGCAAAGCACAGATACGCAGTATTTT.

This clone was seen more than once but under ten times. The chain recombines TRBV7-2 with TRBJ2-7, with 9 nucleotides matching TRBD2. CDR1 and CDR2 from the germline V gene are SGHTA and FQGNSA. CDR3 size: 16 residues. V lost 0 bases and J lost 0; bases outside the gene matches: 3. The CDR3 reads CASSLASGGLSYEQYF. CDR3 in DNA: TGTGCCAGCAGCTTAGCTAGCGGGGGCCTCTCCTACGAGCAGTACTTC.

The V gene is TRBV7-3, the J gene TRBJ1-1; maybe TRBD1 (5 bases). Trimming cost V 3 bases and J 4 bases, with 21 bases left between them. The CDR3 is made up of 17 amino acids. In germline, CDR1 is SGHTA, CDR2 FQGTGA. CDR3 bases: TGTGCCAGCAGCTTTCGGGGGAACGGGGCTGCGAGCACTGAAGCTTTCTTT. As protein: CASSFRGNGAASTEAFF.